A selection of T cell receptor beta chains follows, all from one sample in a study of blood T cells in healthy people across ages. TCRdb reprocessed the 5' RACE reads with MiXCR, giving one entry per CDR3 protein. The table shows about 1.5 million distinct CDR3 sequences, with roughly 43% occurring only once. The sequencing sample was made of blood. The origin of the receptors is a woman aged 18-29 years in good health. Both conserved end residues are part of each CDR3. The order of the fields is CDR3 DNA, CDR3 protein, CDR3 length, D gene, J gene, clone size, V gene. A D gene is named only where the DNA matches it firmly. Clone size is given for some rows only: seen once, a few or many times, or a class if the clone is expanded.

CDR3 DNA: TGTGCCACCAGTGACCCTGACAGGTCCTACGAGCAGTACTTC
CDR3 protein: CATSDPDRSYEQYF
CDR3 length: 14
D gene: .
J gene: TRBJ2-7
clone size: .
V gene: TRBV24-1

CDR3 DNA: TGTGCCAGCAGCGTAGTGGGGGGCAGCACAGATACGCAGTATTTT
CDR3 protein: CASSVVGGSTDTQYF
CDR3 length: 15
D gene: .
J gene: TRBJ2-3
clone size: few
V gene: TRBV9

CDR3 DNA: TGTGCCAGCAAACTGGACAGGGTGGGGCAGCCCCAGCATTTT
CDR3 protein: CASKLDRVGQPQHF
CDR3 length: 14
D gene: TRBD1
J gene: TRBJ1-5
clone size: .
V gene: TRBV6-2/TRBV6-3

CDR3 DNA: TGTGCCAGCAGTTTAGTTGAGTTGAACACTGAAGCTTTCTTT
CDR3 protein: CASSLVELNTEAFF
CDR3 length: 14
D gene: .
J gene: TRBJ1-1
clone size: few
V gene: TRBV12-3/TRBV12-4

CDR3 DNA: TGCGCCAGCAGCTTAGATAGTACTAGCGGGAGGATAGAGACCCAGTACTTC
CDR3 protein: CASSLDSTSGRIETQYF
CDR3 length: 17
D gene: TRBD2
J gene: TRBJ2-5
clone size: few
V gene: TRBV11-2

CDR3 DNA: TGTGCCAGCAGTGAAGGGACTGCAGCAACTAATGAAAAACTGTTTTTT
CDR3 protein: CASSEGTAATNEKLFF
CDR3 length: 16
D gene: .
J gene: TRBJ1-4
clone size: .
V gene: TRBV25-1

CDR3 DNA: TGTGCCAGCAGCTTAGACATGGGGTCCTACGAGCAGTACTTC
CDR3 protein: CASSLDMGSYEQYF
CDR3 length: 14
D gene: .
J gene: TRBJ2-7
clone size: .
V gene: TRBV11-2

CDR3 DNA: TGTGCCATCAAAGGGGAAGGGGGCTTCCATGAGCAGTTCTTC
CDR3 protein: CAIKGEGGFHEQFF
CDR3 length: 14
D gene: TRBD1
J gene: TRBJ2-1
clone size: .
V gene: TRBV10-3

CDR3 DNA: TGTGCCAGCAGCTCAAAGGGGGGAGTCGCTACCTACGAGCAGTACTTC
CDR3 protein: CASSSKGGVATYEQYF
CDR3 length: 16
D gene: .
J gene: TRBJ2-7
clone size: few
V gene: TRBV7-2

CDR3 DNA: TGTGCCAGCAGCAAATGGGTAGGCGGGAGGGCCTACAATGAGCAGTACTTC
CDR3 protein: CASSKWVGGRAYNEQYF
CDR3 length: 17
D gene: .
J gene: TRBJ2-7
clone size: few
V gene: TRBV21-1

CDR3 DNA: TGTGCCAGCAGTGATGCGCTGTGGAAGCAGTTCTTC
CDR3 protein: CASSDALWKQFF
CDR3 length: 12
D gene: .
J gene: TRBJ2-1
clone size: few
V gene: TRBV6-1

CDR3 DNA: TGCAGTGCTAGGGGGGTAACTAGCACAGATACGCAGTATTTT
CDR3 protein: CSARGVTSTDTQYF
CDR3 length: 14
D gene: .
J gene: TRBJ2-3
clone size: few
V gene: TRBV20-1

CDR3 DNA: TGTGCCAGCAGCCTTACATGGACAGGGGCCGCGGAGAACACTGAAGCTTTCTTT
CDR3 protein: CASSLTWTGAAENTEAFF
CDR3 length: 18
D gene: TRBD1
J gene: TRBJ1-1
clone size: .
V gene: TRBV7-9

CDR3 DNA: TGCAGTGCTCCACCGGGACTTGGTGGGAGGGCTTCCTACAATGAGCAGTTCTTC
CDR3 protein: CSAPPGLGGRASYNEQFF
CDR3 length: 18
D gene: TRBD2
J gene: TRBJ2-1
clone size: .
V gene: TRBV20-1

CDR3 DNA: TGTGCCAGCAGCTTGGTCGGAGGTCCCACCTACGAGCAGTACTTC
CDR3 protein: CASSLVGGPTYEQYF
CDR3 length: 15
D gene: .
J gene: TRBJ2-7
clone size: few
V gene: TRBV5-5

CDR3 DNA: TGTGCCAGCAGTTCCCAGGGGGCTAGTAGAGAGACCCAGTACTTC
CDR3 protein: CASSSQGASRETQYF
CDR3 length: 15
D gene: TRBD1
J gene: TRBJ2-5
clone size: few
V gene: TRBV28

CDR3 DNA: TGTGCCAGCAGCTTATACCGGACAGAGTCCGACGAGCAGTACTTC
CDR3 protein: CASSLYRTESDEQYF
CDR3 length: 15
D gene: .
J gene: TRBJ2-7
clone size: .
V gene: TRBV7-2

CDR3 DNA: TGCAGTGCTAGTCGCAGTGGAATTGGAAACACCATATATTTT
CDR3 protein: CSASRSGIGNTIYF
CDR3 length: 14
D gene: .
J gene: TRBJ1-3
clone size: .
V gene: TRBV20-1

CDR3 DNA: TGCAGTGCTCCAGGGGGCGCTCAGCCACAGTATTTT
CDR3 protein: CSAPGGAQPQYF
CDR3 length: 12
D gene: TRBD1
J gene: TRBJ2-3
clone size: few
V gene: TRBV20-1

CDR3 DNA: TGTGCCAGCAGCGTAATGGGGCGAGAGACCCAGTACTTC
CDR3 protein: CASSVMGRETQYF
CDR3 length: 13
D gene: .
J gene: TRBJ2-5
clone size: few
V gene: TRBV11-2

CDR3 DNA: TGCGCCAGCAGCTTGAAAAGGGGCTACACCTTC
CDR3 protein: CASSLKRGYTF
CDR3 length: 11
D gene: .
J gene: TRBJ1-2
clone size: .
V gene: TRBV5-1

CDR3 DNA: TGCAGCGTTGAAGATGGGGAGGGAGCGGAGACCCAGTACTTC
CDR3 protein: CSVEDGEGAETQYF
CDR3 length: 14
D gene: TRBD2
J gene: TRBJ2-5
clone size: .
V gene: TRBV29-1

CDR3 DNA: TGTGCCAGCAGTAAAGAAACAGACTCCCATGCTGGCTACACCTTC
CDR3 protein: CASSKETDSHAGYTF
CDR3 length: 15
D gene: .
J gene: TRBJ1-2
clone size: .
V gene: TRBV11-2

CDR3 DNA: TGTGCCAGCAGTTACTTGGTTGGGATCTCGTATAATTCACCCCTCCACTTT
CDR3 protein: CASSYLVGISYNSPLHF
CDR3 length: 17
D gene: .
J gene: TRBJ1-6
clone size: .
V gene: TRBV6-5

CDR3 DNA: TGTGCCTGGAGTGTAGTGGCAGGGCCTCCGCGGGGTGAAGCTTTCTTT
CDR3 protein: CAWSVVAGPPRGEAFF
CDR3 length: 16
D gene: .
J gene: TRBJ1-1
clone size: .
V gene: TRBV30

CDR3 DNA: TGCAGTGCCGGGGAGGGCACCAAAAACATTCAGTACTTC
CDR3 protein: CSAGEGTKNIQYF
CDR3 length: 13
D gene: TRBD2
J gene: TRBJ2-4
clone size: .
V gene: TRBV20-1

CDR3 DNA: TGTGCCAGCAGTGAAGCGCTTCTGGGGGTCACTGAAGCTTTCTTT
CDR3 protein: CASSEALLGVTEAFF
CDR3 length: 15
D gene: .
J gene: TRBJ1-1
clone size: .
V gene: TRBV2

CDR3 DNA: TGCAGTGCTAGAGCCCGGACAGGGTTCGACTATGGCTACACCTTC
CDR3 protein: CSARARTGFDYGYTF
CDR3 length: 15
D gene: TRBD1
J gene: TRBJ1-2
clone size: .
V gene: TRBV20-1

CDR3 DNA: TGTGCCTGGAGGCGGGCCAGATTGAAAGAGACCCAGTACTTC
CDR3 protein: CAWRRARLKETQYF
CDR3 length: 14
D gene: .
J gene: TRBJ2-5
clone size: .
V gene: TRBV30

CDR3 DNA: TGTGCCAGCAGTTACTCGATACTCCGGCTAGTCTGTAAGACCCAGTACTTC
CDR3 protein: CASSYSILRLVCKTQYF
CDR3 length: 17
D gene: .
J gene: TRBJ2-5
clone size: many
V gene: TRBV6-5

CDR3 DNA: TGTGCCAGCAGCCCTGGGGACAGTCCCTCCTACGAGCAGTACTTC
CDR3 protein: CASSPGDSPSYEQYF
CDR3 length: 15
D gene: .
J gene: TRBJ2-7
clone size: .
V gene: TRBV21-1

CDR3 DNA: TGCAGTGCTAGAGATGGCAGGGGCAGAAGAAATTCACCCCTCCACTTT
CDR3 protein: CSARDGRGRRNSPLHF
CDR3 length: 16
D gene: .
J gene: TRBJ1-6
clone size: .
V gene: TRBV20-1

CDR3 DNA: TGCAGTGCTAGTTTAACTAGCGGGAGAGAGACCCAGTACTTC
CDR3 protein: CSASLTSGRETQYF
CDR3 length: 14
D gene: TRBD2
J gene: TRBJ2-5
clone size: .
V gene: TRBV20-1

CDR3 DNA: TGTGCCAGCACTCGGACAGTGAACACTGAAGCTTTCTTT
CDR3 protein: CASTRTVNTEAFF
CDR3 length: 13
D gene: .
J gene: TRBJ1-1
clone size: many
V gene: TRBV6-5

CDR3 DNA: TGCAGCGTTGAAGACCCAACTCCTAGCGGGAGTTACAATGAGCAGTTCTTC
CDR3 protein: CSVEDPTPSGSYNEQFF
CDR3 length: 17
D gene: TRBD2
J gene: TRBJ2-1
clone size: .
V gene: TRBV29-1

CDR3 DNA: TGTGCCAGCAGCCAAGTGACAGGGAGGAACACTGAAGCTTTCTTT
CDR3 protein: CASSQVTGRNTEAFF
CDR3 length: 15
D gene: TRBD1
J gene: TRBJ1-1
clone size: few
V gene: TRBV4-2

CDR3 DNA: TGTGCCAGCAGTCCCGGGACAGGTGGATCTTCCCGGAACATTCAGTACTTC
CDR3 protein: CASSPGTGGSSRNIQYF
CDR3 length: 17
D gene: TRBD1
J gene: TRBJ2-4
clone size: .
V gene: TRBV12-3/TRBV12-4

CDR3 DNA: TGTGCCAGCAGTTACGCCGGGCAGGCCTACGGGCAGTACTTC
CDR3 protein: CASSYAGQAYGQYF
CDR3 length: 14
D gene: .
J gene: TRBJ2-7
clone size: .
V gene: TRBV6-5

CDR3 DNA: TGTGCCAGCAGCGTGGGTGGCGGGACTACCGTGAATGAGCAGTACTTC
CDR3 protein: CASSVGGGTTVNEQYF
CDR3 length: 16
D gene: TRBD2
J gene: TRBJ2-7
clone size: few
V gene: TRBV9

CDR3 DNA: TGTGCCAGCAGCTTACGGACGTCGGAGACCCAGTACTTC
CDR3 protein: CASSLRTSETQYF
CDR3 length: 13
D gene: .
J gene: TRBJ2-5
clone size: few
V gene: TRBV7-9

CDR3 DNA: TGCGCCAGCAGCCAGTTACAGGGGGGGTACACTGAAGCTTTCTTT
CDR3 protein: CASSQLQGGYTEAFF
CDR3 length: 15
D gene: TRBD1
J gene: TRBJ1-1
clone size: .
V gene: TRBV4-3

CDR3 DNA: TGTGCCACCAGCAGAGGTACAATTGGGCAGCCCCAGCATTTT
CDR3 protein: CATSRGTIGQPQHF
CDR3 length: 14
D gene: .
J gene: TRBJ1-5
clone size: .
V gene: TRBV15

CDR3 DNA: TGCAGCGTTGAGGAGAGGGTTGGGACTGAAGCTTTCTTT
CDR3 protein: CSVEERVGTEAFF
CDR3 length: 13
D gene: .
J gene: TRBJ1-1
clone size: few
V gene: TRBV29-1

CDR3 DNA: TGCAGTGCTAGCAGGGAACCGGAGTTCTCACCCCTCCACTTT
CDR3 protein: CSASREPEFSPLHF
CDR3 length: 14
D gene: .
J gene: TRBJ1-6
clone size: .
V gene: TRBV20-1

CDR3 DNA: TGTGCCAGCTCACCAGCAGTGGGAGGGAGTGAAAAACTGTTTTTT
CDR3 protein: CASSPAVGGSEKLFF
CDR3 length: 15
D gene: .
J gene: TRBJ1-4
clone size: few
V gene: TRBV18

CDR3 DNA: TGTGCCAGCAGCTTAGGGAGGGTCGGGGTTGGCAACTACAATGAGCAGTTCTTC
CDR3 protein: CASSLGRVGVGNYNEQFF
CDR3 length: 18
D gene: .
J gene: TRBJ2-1
clone size: .
V gene: TRBV7-9

CDR3 DNA: TGTGCCAGCAGAAGCGGGAAGACCTCCTACGAGCAGTACTTC
CDR3 protein: CASRSGKTSYEQYF
CDR3 length: 14
D gene: TRBD2
J gene: TRBJ2-7
clone size: .
V gene: TRBV12-3/TRBV12-4

CDR3 DNA: TGTGCCAGCAGTTTAATGGCGGGAGTGCCAGATACGCAGTATTTT
CDR3 protein: CASSLMAGVPDTQYF
CDR3 length: 15
D gene: TRBD2
J gene: TRBJ2-3
clone size: few
V gene: TRBV12-3/TRBV12-4

CDR3 DNA: TGTGCCAGCAGCTTAGGCGGGGTGAGGGGAACTGAAGCTTTCTTT
CDR3 protein: CASSLGGVRGTEAFF
CDR3 length: 15
D gene: .
J gene: TRBJ1-1
clone size: .
V gene: TRBV7-8